A selection of T cell receptor beta chains follows, all from one sample in a study of identical twins. A single record per CDR3 protein comes from TCRdb applying MiXCR to the 5' RACE reads. The sample records about 690,000 distinct CDR3 sequences, 6.1% being singletons. Sequenced material: naive T cells sorted from blood. All receptors come from a man aged 18 to 30 in good health. Each CDR3 is given without its conserved first and last residue.

J gene: TRBJ2-1; V gene: TRBV12-3/TRBV12-4; CDR3 protein: ASSFQWEQF
J gene: TRBJ2-2; V gene: TRBV5-5; CDR3 protein: ASSLDPAGDSGELF
J gene: TRBJ2-3; V gene: TRBV6-5; CDR3 protein: ASSYRTGYDTQY
J gene: TRBJ1-5; V gene: TRBV29-1; CDR3 protein: SVEMGPEQPQH
J gene: TRBJ2-1; V gene: TRBV3-1; CDR3 protein: ASSQVWDRTYNEQF
J gene: TRBJ2-7; V gene: TRBV5-1; CDR3 protein: ASSRRSGTDFSGYEQY
J gene: TRBJ1-4; V gene: TRBV3-1; CDR3 protein: ASSQGPRQEVLPGEKLF
J gene: TRBJ1-6; V gene: TRBV12-3/TRBV12-4; CDR3 protein: ASREQGARTPLH
J gene: TRBJ2-2; V gene: TRBV5-1; CDR3 protein: ASSPGQGPITGELF
J gene: TRBJ1-3; V gene: TRBV7-6; CDR3 protein: ASSPDISGNTIY
J gene: TRBJ2-2; V gene: TRBV29-1; CDR3 protein: SVPKSFGSTQTGELF
J gene: TRBJ2-2; V gene: TRBV14; CDR3 protein: ASSPTYAAGELF
J gene: TRBJ2-2; V gene: TRBV4-3; CDR3 protein: ASSHVQGDWTTGELF
J gene: TRBJ1-1; V gene: TRBV3-1; CDR3 protein: ASSRWGTEAF
J gene: TRBJ2-6; V gene: TRBV5-1; CDR3 protein: ASNTGGAGANVLT
J gene: TRBJ2-3; V gene: TRBV19; CDR3 protein: ASSKGLASTDTQY
J gene: TRBJ2-1; V gene: TRBV14; CDR3 protein: ASSQGGPNEQF
J gene: TRBJ1-2; V gene: TRBV18; CDR3 protein: ASSPPPPGEGYT
J gene: TRBJ2-1; V gene: TRBV11-2; CDR3 protein: ASSRTSGRFSSYNEQF
J gene: TRBJ2-1; V gene: TRBV4-3; CDR3 protein: ASSQDFRVSYNEQF